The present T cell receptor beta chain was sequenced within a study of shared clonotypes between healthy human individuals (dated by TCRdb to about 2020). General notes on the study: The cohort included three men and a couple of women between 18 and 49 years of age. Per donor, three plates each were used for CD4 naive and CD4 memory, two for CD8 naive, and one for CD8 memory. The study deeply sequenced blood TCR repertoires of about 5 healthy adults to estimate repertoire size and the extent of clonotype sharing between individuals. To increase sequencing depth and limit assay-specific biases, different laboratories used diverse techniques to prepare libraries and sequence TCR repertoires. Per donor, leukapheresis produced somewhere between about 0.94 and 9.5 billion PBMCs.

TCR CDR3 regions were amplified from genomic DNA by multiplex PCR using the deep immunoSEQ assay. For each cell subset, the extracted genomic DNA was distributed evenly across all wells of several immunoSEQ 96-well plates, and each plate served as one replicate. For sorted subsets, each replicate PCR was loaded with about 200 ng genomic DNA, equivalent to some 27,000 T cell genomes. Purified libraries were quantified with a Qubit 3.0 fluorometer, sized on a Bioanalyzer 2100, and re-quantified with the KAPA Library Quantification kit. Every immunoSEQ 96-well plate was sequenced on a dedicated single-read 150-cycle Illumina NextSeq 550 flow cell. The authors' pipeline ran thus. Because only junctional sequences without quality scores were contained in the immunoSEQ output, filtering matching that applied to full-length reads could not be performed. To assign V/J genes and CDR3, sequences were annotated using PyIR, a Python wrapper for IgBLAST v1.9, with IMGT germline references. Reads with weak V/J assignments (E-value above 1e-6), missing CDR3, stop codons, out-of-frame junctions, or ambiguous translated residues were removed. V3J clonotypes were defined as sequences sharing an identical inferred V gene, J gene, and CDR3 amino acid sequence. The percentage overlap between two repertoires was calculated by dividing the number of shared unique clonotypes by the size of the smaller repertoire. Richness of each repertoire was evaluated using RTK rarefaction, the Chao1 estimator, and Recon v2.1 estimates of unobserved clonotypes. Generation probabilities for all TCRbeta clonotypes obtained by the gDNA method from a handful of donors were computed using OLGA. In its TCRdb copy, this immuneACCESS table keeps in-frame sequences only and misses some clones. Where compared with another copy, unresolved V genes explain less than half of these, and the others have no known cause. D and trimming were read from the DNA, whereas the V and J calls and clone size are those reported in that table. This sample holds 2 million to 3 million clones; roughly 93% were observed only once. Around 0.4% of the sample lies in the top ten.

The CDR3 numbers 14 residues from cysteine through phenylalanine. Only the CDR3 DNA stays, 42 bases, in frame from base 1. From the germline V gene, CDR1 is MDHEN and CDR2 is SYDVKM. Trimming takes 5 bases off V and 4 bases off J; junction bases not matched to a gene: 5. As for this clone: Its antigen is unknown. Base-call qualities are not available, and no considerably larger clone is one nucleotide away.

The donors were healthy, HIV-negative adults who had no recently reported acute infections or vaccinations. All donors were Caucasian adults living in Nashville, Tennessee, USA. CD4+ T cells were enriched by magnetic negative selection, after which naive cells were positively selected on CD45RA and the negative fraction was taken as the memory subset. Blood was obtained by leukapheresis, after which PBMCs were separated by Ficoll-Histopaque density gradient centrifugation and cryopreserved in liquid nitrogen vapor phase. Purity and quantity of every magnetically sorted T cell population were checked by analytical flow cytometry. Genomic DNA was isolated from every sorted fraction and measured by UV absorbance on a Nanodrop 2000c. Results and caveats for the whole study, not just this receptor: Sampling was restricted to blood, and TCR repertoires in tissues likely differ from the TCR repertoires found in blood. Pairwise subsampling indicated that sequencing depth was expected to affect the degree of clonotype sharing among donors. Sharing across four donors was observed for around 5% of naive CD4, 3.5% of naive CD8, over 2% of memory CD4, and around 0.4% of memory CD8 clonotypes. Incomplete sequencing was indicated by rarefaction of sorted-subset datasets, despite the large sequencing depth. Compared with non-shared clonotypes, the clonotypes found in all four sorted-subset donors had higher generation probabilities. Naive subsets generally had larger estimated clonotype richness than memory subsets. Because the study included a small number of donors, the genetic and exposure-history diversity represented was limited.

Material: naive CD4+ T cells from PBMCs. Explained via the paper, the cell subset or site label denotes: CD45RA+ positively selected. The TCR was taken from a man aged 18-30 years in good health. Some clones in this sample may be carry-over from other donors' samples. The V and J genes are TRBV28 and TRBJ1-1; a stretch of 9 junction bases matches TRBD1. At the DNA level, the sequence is TGTGCCAGCAGTACAGGGGGCGAAGGCACTGAAGCTTTCTTT. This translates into CASSTGGEGTEAFF. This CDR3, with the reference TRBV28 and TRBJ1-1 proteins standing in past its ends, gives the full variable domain DVKVTQSSRYLVKRTGEKVFLECVQDMDHENMFWYRQDPGLGLRLIYFSYDVKMKEKGDIPEGYSVSREKKERFSLILESASTNQTSMYLCASSTGGEGTEAFFGQGTRLTVV.